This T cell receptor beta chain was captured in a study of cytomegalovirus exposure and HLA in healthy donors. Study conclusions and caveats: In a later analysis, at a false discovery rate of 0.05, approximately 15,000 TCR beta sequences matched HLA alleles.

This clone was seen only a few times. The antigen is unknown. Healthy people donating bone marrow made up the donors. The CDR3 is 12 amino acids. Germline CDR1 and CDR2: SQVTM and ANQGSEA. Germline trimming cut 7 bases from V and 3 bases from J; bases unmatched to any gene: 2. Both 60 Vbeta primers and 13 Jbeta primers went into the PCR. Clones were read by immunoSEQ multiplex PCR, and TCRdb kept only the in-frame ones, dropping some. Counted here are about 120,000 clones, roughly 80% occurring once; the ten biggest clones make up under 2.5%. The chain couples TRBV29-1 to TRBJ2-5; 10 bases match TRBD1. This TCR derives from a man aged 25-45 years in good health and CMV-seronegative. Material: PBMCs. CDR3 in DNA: TGCAGCGCAGGGACAGGGGAAGAGACCCAGTACTTC. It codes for CSAGTGEETQYF.